These T cell receptor beta chains were read from a single sample in a study of blood T cell repertoires in COVID-19. Sequencing used immunoSEQ multiplex PCR; TCRdb keeps in-frame clones, though not all of them. Among some 95,000 clones listed, 80% were seen once. Input material: peripheral blood. These receptors originate from a man aged 50 to 59 who had recovered from COVID-19. Both conserved end residues are part of each CDR3. The D gene is left open where the match is weak. The listing skips clone size in some rows; elsewhere it reads once, few, many or a size class.

TRBJ2-1	TRBD2	TRBV7-9	NA	CASTDTGTSRVEQFF	TGTGCCAGCACCGATACCGGGACTAGCAGGGTTGAGCAGTTCTTC
TRBJ1-1	TRBD1	TRBV19	few	CASTPTGSGNTEAFF	TGTGCCAGTACCCCGACAGGGTCAGGAAACACTGAAGCTTTCTTT
TRBJ1-2	NA	TRBV7-3	NA	CASSLRGYTF	TGTGCCAGCAGCTTGCGAGGCTACACCTTC
TRBJ2-1	TRBD2	TRBV4-2	NA	CASSQEGGINNEQFF	TGTGCCAGCAGCCAAGAGGGAGGGATTAACAATGAGCAGTTCTTC
TRBJ1-2	NA	TRBV5-4	few	CASRSGAQYYGYTF	TGTGCCAGCAGGAGCGGGGCACAGTACTATGGCTACACCTTC
TRBJ2-2	NA	TRBV11-1	NA	CASSLATSGIGMTGELFF	TGTGCCAGCAGCTTAGCTACCTCAGGTATCGGGATGACCGGGGAGCTGTTTTTT
TRBJ2-1	TRBD1	TRBV24-1	NA	CATSDPGRGYRDEQFF	TGTGCCACCAGTGATCCAGGCAGGGGGTATAGGGATGAGCAGTTCTTC
TRBJ1-2	NA	TRBV18	NA	CASRPTAYGYTF	TGTGCCAGCCGCCCGACAGCGTATGGCTACACCTTC
TRBJ1-1	NA	TRBV20-1	NA	CSAGGEIEAFF	TGCAGTGCCGGGGGTGAAATTGAAGCTTTCTTT
TRBJ2-6	TRBD1	TRBV6-4	few	CASSRDSVSGANVLTF	TGTGCCAGCTCCCGGGACAGCGTCTCTGGGGCCAACGTCCTGACTTTC
TRBJ2-7	NA	TRBV5-1	NA	CASSLGGFYEQYF	TGCGCCAGCAGCTTGGGCGGGTTCTACGAGCAGTACTTC
TRBJ2-2	NA	TRBV5-4	NA	CASSPISDRNTGELFF	TGTGCCAGCAGCCCGATCAGCGACAGGAACACCGGGGAGCTGTTTTTT
TRBJ2-1	TRBD2	TRBV7-9	NA	CASSPGTSGTGREFF	TGTGCCAGCAGCCCCGGGACTAGCGGGACTGGGAGGGAGTTCTTC
TRBJ1-5	NA	TRBV12-2	NA	CASRLSCTYRGNQPQHF	TGTGCAAGTCGCTTAAGTTGTACCTATCGAGGCAATCAGCCCCAGCATTTT
TRBJ2-7	TRBD1	TRBV30	NA	CAWSPGTGIGEQYF	TGTGCCTGGTCCCCCGGGACAGGGATTGGGGAGCAGTACTTC
TRBJ2-7	TRBD2	TRBV7-9	NA	CASSPSPGTREQYF	TGTGCCAGCAGCCCAAGCCCCGGGACTAGAGAGCAGTACTTC
TRBJ2-2	TRBD2	TRBV5-1	few	CASSSSGGLNTGELFF	TGCGCCAGCAGCTCTAGCGGGGGGTTAAACACCGGGGAGCTGTTTTTT
TRBJ2-3	TRBD2	TRBV27	many	CASTLAGAAGTDTQYF	TGTGCCAGCACCTTAGCGGGTGCGGCAGGCACAGATACGCAGTATTTT
TRBJ1-1	NA	TRBV11-2	NA	CASSPKRNTEAFF	TGTGCCAGCAGCCCAAAGAGGAACACTGAAGCTTTCTTT
TRBJ1-5	NA	TRBV10-1	NA	CASSEDRYQPQHF	TGCGCCAGCAGTGAGGACAGATATCAGCCCCAGCATTTT
TRBJ1-5	NA	TRBV6-2/TRBV6-3	once	CASSYPSVPYSNQPQHF	TGTGCCAGCAGTTACCCATCAGTGCCATATAGCAATCAGCCCCAGCATTTT
TRBJ2-3	NA	TRBV25-1	NA	CASGSWDTQYF	TGTGCCAGCGGGAGCTGGGATACGCAGTATTTT